This T cell receptor (beta chain) was sequenced during a study of cytomegalovirus exposure and HLA in healthy donors. PCR was performed using 60 Vbeta and 13 Jbeta primers. Profiled with immunoSEQ multiplex PCR; TCRdb holds only in-frame clones, not every one. In the table there are more than 70,000 clones, about 70% of which are singletons. CDR3 length: 13 residues. The germline V gene has CDR1 SGDLS and CDR2 YYNGEE. Trimming cost V 0 bases and J 4 bases, with 8 bases left between them. The sample comprised PBMCs. The chain links TRBV9 to TRBJ2-7; no reliable D call. This clonotype originated in a woman in her forties or fifties in good health and CMV-seropositive. The CDR3 DNA is TGTGCCAGCAGCGTAGCTGGAGAGTACGAGCAGTACTTC. Its translation: CASSVAGEYEQYF.